This TCR beta chain stems from a study of CD8 T cells in Susac syndrome. With random hexamers, reverse transcription was performed on about 0.5 to 1 ug of RNA. immunoSEQ multiplex PCR amplified TCR beta CDR3 across 54 Vbeta, 13 Jbeta. From the immunoSEQ multiplex PCR reads, TCRdb called clonotypes with MiXCR, one entry per CDR3 protein. The table has fewer than 85,000 distinct CDR3 sequences, 85% to 95% seen once; the top ten hold 0.4% to 0.5%. Deletions cut 5 bases from V and 5 bases from J, with 12 bases between. CDR3 length: 12 amino acids. Germline V gives CDR1 SQVTM, CDR2 ANQGSEA. CD8+ and CD4+ T cells from blood underwent TCR beta sequencing, which was carried out in a high-throughput format.

The chain uses TRBV29-1 and TRBJ2-5, with D possibly being TRBD1 (5 bases). Input material: CD8+ T cells from PBMCs. The origin of this receptor is a human donor with Susac syndrome. The CDR3: CSVNEGAETQYF. In nucleotides, the CDR3 is TGCAGCGTTAACGAAGGGGCGGAGACCCAGTACTTC.